These T cell receptor beta chains were read from a single sample in a study of blood T cell repertoires in COVID-19. TCRdb's table, derived via immunoSEQ multiplex PCR, lists solely in-frame clones and lacks some. The sample holds 60,000 to 75,000 clones; approximately 79% are singletons and the top ten take around 5.1%. Sequences were obtained from peripheral blood. The receptors come from a woman in her 70s with acute or convalescent COVID-19. Both conserved end residues are part of each CDR3. Fields, in order: V gene, clone size, D gene, J gene, CDR3 DNA, CDR3 protein. A D gene is named only where the DNA matches it firmly. Not all rows give a size; the values are once, few, many and, for expanded clones, a class.

>TRBV19|few|-|TRBJ1-5
TGTGCCAGTAGTCTCGAGAATCAGCCCCAGCATTTT
CASSLENQPQHF
>TRBV9|-|TRBD2|TRBJ2-7
TGTGCCAGCAGTCGGACTAGCGGGGGCCTAGCCTACGAGCAGTACTTC
CASSRTSGGLAYEQYF
>TRBV6-1|-|TRBD1|TRBJ1-6
TGTGCCAGCAGTGAATGGGGACAGGCCCACTCCTATAATTCACCCCTCCACTTT
CASSEWGQAHSYNSPLHF
>TRBV12-5|-|-|TRBJ1-1
TGTGCTAGTGGTTTGGTCATGGGGGGGATAGGTAACACTGAAGCTTTCTTT
CASGLVMGGIGNTEAFF
>TRBV19|-|-|TRBJ1-2
TGTGCCAGTAGTCCCGATCCACAGGGAGCAGTCTATGGCTACACCTTC
CASSPDPQGAVYGYTF
>TRBV5-8|-|TRBD2|TRBJ2-5
TGTGCCAGCAGCCCCGGGACTAGCGGGGGGCTAAGGGAGACCCAGTACTTC
CASSPGTSGGLRETQYF
>TRBV9|once|TRBD1|TRBJ2-3
TGTGCCAGCAGCTCCCGGGACAGGGGCCCAGATACGCAGTATTTT
CASSSRDRGPDTQYF
>TRBV12-3/TRBV12-4|-|-|TRBJ1-1
TGCGCCAGCAGTCTCGGGATGAACACTGAAGCTTTCTTT
CASSLGMNTEAFF
>TRBV11-2|-|TRBD1|TRBJ2-1
TGTGCCAGCAGCTTAGAGGGACAGGCGATTAACGAGCAGTTCTTC
CASSLEGQAINEQFF
>TRBV19|-|-|TRBJ1-3
TGTGCCAGTAGCAAACCGACAGCAGGAAACACCATATATTTT
CASSKPTAGNTIYF
>TRBV12-3/TRBV12-4|-|-|TRBJ1-1
TGTGCCAGCGCCTCGGTCTTTGAAGCTTTCTTT
CASASVFEAFF
>TRBV4-1|-|-|TRBJ2-4
TGCGCCAGCAGCCAAGATCCGACGGGAGCGGTGTTAAACATTCAGTACTTC
CASSQDPTGAVLNIQYF
>TRBV11-2|-|TRBD1|TRBJ2-7
TGTGCCAGCAGCCCTGGGACAGGGGGGTACGAGCAGTACTTC
CASSPGTGGYEQYF
>TRBV6-6|-|-|TRBJ1-3
TGTGCCAGCAGTCCTTCCCTGGGAGCCGCTAAAGGAAACACCATATATTTT
CASSPSLGAAKGNTIYF
>TRBV3-1/TRBV3-2|-|TRBD2|TRBJ2-3
TGTGCCAGCAGCCGGACTAGCGGGGGGACAGATACGCAGTATTTT
CASSRTSGGTDTQYF
>TRBV19|-|TRBD2|TRBJ2-7
TGTGCCAGTAGTATAGAACTAGCGGGGGGGAGCTACGAGCAGTACTTC
CASSIELAGGSYEQYF
>TRBV19|-|-|TRBJ2-1
TGTGCCAGTAGTATATCCTCGGGCGGGGGCCTCTCCTACAATGAGCAGTTCTTC
CASSISSGGGLSYNEQFF
>TRBV7-2|-|TRBD2|TRBJ2-5
TGTGCCAGCAGCATTTCTAGCGGGGGGGTAGGAGAGACCCAGTACTTC
CASSISSGGVGETQYF
>TRBV19|-|TRBD2|TRBJ2-7
TGTGCCAGTAGTATGCTCGGGACTAGCGGGTACGAGCAGTACTTC
CASSMLGTSGYEQYF
>TRBV4-3|-|TRBD2|TRBJ2-5
TGCGCCAGCAGCCAAGCGGGGGGAGAGACCCAGTACTTC
CASSQAGGETQYF
>TRBV30|-|TRBD1|TRBJ1-6
TGTGCCTGGAGTAGCGGACAGGGAAATAATTCACCCCTCCACTTT
CAWSSGQGNNSPLHF
>TRBV6-8|-|TRBD2|TRBJ2-1
TGTGCCACTCGTGCCGGGACTAGTACGTTCTTC
CATRAGTSTFF
>TRBV14|once|TRBD2|TRBJ2-1
TGTGCCAGCAGCCAAGATGGGCTAGCGGGGGGCTTCCCCAGGAAAGGCAATGAGCAGTTCTTC
CASSQDGLAGGFPRKGNEQFF
>TRBV10-3|-|TRBD1|TRBJ2-3
TGTGCCATCACTCCGGGACAGGGGGCCTCGACCCAAGACACAGATACGCAGTATTTT
CAITPGQGASTQDTDTQYF
>TRBV18|few|-|TRBJ1-4
TGTGCCAGCTCCCCGCAGGAGGAGGGGATGACTAATGAAAAACTGTTTTTT
CASSPQEEGMTNEKLFF
>TRBV6-5|-|TRBD1|TRBJ1-1
TGTGCCAGCAAGAGGACAGGGGGGAGCGCTGAAGCTTTCTTT
CASKRTGGSAEAFF
>TRBV4-1|-|TRBD1|TRBJ1-6
TGCGCCAGCAGCCAAGGCCGACAGGGCTCACCCCTCCACTTT
CASSQGRQGSPLHF
>TRBV2|-|-|TRBJ2-3
TGTGCCAGCCGCCAACTAGGGTCCAGCACAGATACGCAGTATTTT
CASRQLGSSTDTQYF
>TRBV7-9|-|-|TRBJ1-1
TGTGCCAGCAGCTCCAGGGTCCAGAACACTGAAGCTTTCTTT
CASSSRVQNTEAFF
>TRBV24-1|-|-|TRBJ2-1
TGTGCCACCAGTGCCCCCGGGGAGACGGACAATGAGCAGTTCTTC
CATSAPGETDNEQFF
>TRBV3-1/TRBV3-2|-|-|TRBJ1-1
TGTGCCAGCAGCCACCCTCGGGGGGATAAGAACACTGAAGCTTTCTTT
CASSHPRGDKNTEAFF
>TRBV5-1|-|-|TRBJ2-1
TGCGCCAGCAGCAGGGGAGCAGGGGAATTCAGTGAGCAGTTCTTC
CASSRGAGEFSEQFF
>TRBV5-4|-|TRBD1|TRBJ2-3
TGTGCCAGCAGCTTCCCCGGGACAGGGGAGGCAGATACGCAGTATTTT
CASSFPGTGEADTQYF
>TRBV2|-|TRBD1|TRBJ1-1
TGTGCCAGCAGTCGGGACAGGGGCACTGAAGCTTTCTTT
CASSRDRGTEAFF
>TRBV2|-|-|TRBJ1-5
TGTGCCAGCAGCCGGAGGGGATCGTCGTCCGGTAGCAATCAGCCCCAGCATTTT
CASSRRGSSSGSNQPQHF
>TRBV6-6|once|-|TRBJ1-1
TGTGCCAGCAGTTACTCGGGACAAATGAACACTGAAGCTTTCTTT
CASSYSGQMNTEAFF
>TRBV25-1|once|-|TRBJ1-2
TGTGCCAGCAGTGAAACAGCCTATGGCTACACCTTC
CASSETAYGYTF
>TRBV10-3|-|TRBD2|TRBJ2-2
TGTGCCATCAGACTAGCGGGGAACACCGGGGAGCTGTTTTTT
CAIRLAGNTGELFF
>TRBV6-1|once|TRBD1|TRBJ1-1
TGTGCCAGCAGTGAATGGACAGGGGGCACTGAAGCTTTCTTT
CASSEWTGGTEAFF
>TRBV3-1/TRBV3-2|-|TRBD2|TRBJ2-1
TGTGCCAGCAGCCCACTGGGGGGGGATCAGTTCTTC
CASSPLGGDQFF
>TRBV2|-|-|TRBJ2-5
TGTGCCAGCAGTGAAGTAAGGAGCGTTAAAGAGACCCAGTACTTC
CASSEVRSVKETQYF
>TRBV6-5|-|-|TRBJ2-7
TGTGCCAGCGCCTCAGTCACCCGAGAGCAGTACTTC
CASASVTREQYF
>TRBV6-5|-|-|TRBJ1-2
TGTGCCAGCAGTCTCAGCGTAACTCGTGGCTACACCTTC
CASSLSVTRGYTF
>TRBV28|-|-|TRBJ2-7
TGTGCCAGCAGTTTAGAGGGGGGGCGGTACGAGCAGTACTTC
CASSLEGGRYEQYF
>TRBV9|few|-|TRBJ2-7
TGTGCCAGCAGCGTAGGGGTGCCGGGGAACTACGAGCAGTACTTC
CASSVGVPGNYEQYF
>TRBV11-2|-|-|TRBJ2-1
TGTGCCAGCAGCGTACGCGGCAGGGGAAGAGAGAGCTCCTACAATGAGCAGTTCTTC
CASSVRGRGRESSYNEQFF